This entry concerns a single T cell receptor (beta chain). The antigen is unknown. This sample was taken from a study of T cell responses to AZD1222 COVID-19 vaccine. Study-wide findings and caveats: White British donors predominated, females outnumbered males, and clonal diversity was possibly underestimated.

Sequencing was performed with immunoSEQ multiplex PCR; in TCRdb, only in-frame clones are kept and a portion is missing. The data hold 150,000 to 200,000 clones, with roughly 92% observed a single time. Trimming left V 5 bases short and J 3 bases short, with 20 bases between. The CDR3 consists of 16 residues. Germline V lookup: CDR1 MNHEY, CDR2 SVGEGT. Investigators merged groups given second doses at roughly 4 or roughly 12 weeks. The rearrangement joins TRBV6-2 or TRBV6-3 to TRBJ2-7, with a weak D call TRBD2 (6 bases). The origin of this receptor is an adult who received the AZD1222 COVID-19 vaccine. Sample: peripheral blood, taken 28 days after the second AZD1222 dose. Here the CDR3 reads CASSPRPGLGHYEQYF. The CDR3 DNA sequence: TGTGCCAGCAGTCCCCGCCCGGGACTCGGGCACTACGAGCAGTACTTC.